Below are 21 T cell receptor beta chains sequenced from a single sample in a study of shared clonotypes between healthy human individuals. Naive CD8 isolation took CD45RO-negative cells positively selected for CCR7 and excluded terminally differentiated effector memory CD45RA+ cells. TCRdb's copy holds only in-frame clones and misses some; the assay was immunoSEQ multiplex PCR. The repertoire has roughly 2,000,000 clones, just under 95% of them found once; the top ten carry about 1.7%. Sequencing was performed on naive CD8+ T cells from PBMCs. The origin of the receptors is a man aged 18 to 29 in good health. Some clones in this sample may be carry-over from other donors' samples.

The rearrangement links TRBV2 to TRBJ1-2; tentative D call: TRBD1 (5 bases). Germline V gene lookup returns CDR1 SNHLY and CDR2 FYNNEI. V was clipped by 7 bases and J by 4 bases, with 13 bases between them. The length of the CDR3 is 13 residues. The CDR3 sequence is CASIRRQIYGYTF. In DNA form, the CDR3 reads TGTGCCAGCATTAGAAGACAGATCTATGGCTACACCTTC.

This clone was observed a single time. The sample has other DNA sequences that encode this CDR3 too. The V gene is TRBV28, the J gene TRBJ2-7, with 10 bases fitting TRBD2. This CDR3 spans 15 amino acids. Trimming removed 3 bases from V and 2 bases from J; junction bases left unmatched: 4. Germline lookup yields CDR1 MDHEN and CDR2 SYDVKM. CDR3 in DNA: TGTGCCAGCAGTTTTGGGCTAGCGGGGGCCTACGAGCAGTACTTC. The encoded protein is CASSFGLAGAYEQYF.

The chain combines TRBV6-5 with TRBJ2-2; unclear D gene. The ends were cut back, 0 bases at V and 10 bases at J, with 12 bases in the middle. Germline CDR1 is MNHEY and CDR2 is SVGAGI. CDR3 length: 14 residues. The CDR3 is CASSYSMRSQELFF. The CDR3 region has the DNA TGTGCCAGCAGTTACTCGATGCGTAGCCAGGAGCTGTTTTTT.

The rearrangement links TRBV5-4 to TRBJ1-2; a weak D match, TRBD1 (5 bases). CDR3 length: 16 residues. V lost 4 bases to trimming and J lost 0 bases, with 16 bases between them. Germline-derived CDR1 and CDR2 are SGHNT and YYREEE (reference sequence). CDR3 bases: TGTGCCAGCAGCATGTACCGGGACCCAGCTAACTATGGCTACACCTTC. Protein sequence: CASSMYRDPANYGYTF.

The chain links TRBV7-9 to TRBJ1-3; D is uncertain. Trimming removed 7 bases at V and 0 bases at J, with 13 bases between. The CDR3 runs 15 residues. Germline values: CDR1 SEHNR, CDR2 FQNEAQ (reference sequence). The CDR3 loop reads CASTPSQNSGNTIYF. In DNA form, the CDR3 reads TGTGCCAGCACCCCGTCCCAAAACTCTGGAAACACCATATATTTT.

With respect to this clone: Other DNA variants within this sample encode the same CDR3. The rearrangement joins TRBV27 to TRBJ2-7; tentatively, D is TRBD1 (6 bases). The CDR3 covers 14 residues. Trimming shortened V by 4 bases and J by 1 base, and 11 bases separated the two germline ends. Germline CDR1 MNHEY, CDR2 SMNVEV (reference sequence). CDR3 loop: CASSWGPSSYEQYF. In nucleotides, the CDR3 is TGTGCCAGCAGTTGGGGGCCCTCTTCCTACGAGCAGTACTTC.

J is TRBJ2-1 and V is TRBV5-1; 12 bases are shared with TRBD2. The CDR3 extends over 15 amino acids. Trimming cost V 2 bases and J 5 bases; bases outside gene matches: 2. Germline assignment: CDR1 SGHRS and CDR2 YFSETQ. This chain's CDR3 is CASSLSSGRDNEQFF. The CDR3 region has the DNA TGCGCCAGCAGCTTATCTAGCGGGAGGGACAATGAGCAGTTCTTC.

The CDR3 DNA reads as TGTGCCAGCAGTACCCCCGGCGTACCCGAGCAGTACTTC. Translation gives CASSTPGVPEQYF. The rearrangement links TRBV27 to TRBJ2-7; D not resolved. V lost 5 bases to trimming and J lost 6 bases, with 14 bases between them. In germline, CDR1 is MNHEY, CDR2 SMNVEV (reference sequence). CDR3 length: 13 residues.

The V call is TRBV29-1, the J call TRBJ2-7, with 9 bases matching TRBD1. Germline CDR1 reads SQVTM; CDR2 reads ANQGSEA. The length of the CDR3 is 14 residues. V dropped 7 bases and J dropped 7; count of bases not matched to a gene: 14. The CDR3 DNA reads TGCAGCGCCCGAGCGGACAGGGGAGGGTGGGAGCAGTACTTC. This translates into CSARADRGGWEQYF.

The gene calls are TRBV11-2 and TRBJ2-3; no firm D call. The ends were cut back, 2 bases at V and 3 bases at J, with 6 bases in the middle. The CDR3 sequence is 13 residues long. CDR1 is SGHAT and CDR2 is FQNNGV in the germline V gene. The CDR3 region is CASSLIGTDTQYF. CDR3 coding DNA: TGTGCCAGCAGCTTAATCGGGACAGATACGCAGTATTTT.

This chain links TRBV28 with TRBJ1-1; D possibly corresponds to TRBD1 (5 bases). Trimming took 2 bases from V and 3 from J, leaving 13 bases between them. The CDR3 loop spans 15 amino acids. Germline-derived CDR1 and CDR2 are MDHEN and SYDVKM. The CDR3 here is CASSLRLSGDTEAFF. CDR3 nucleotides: TGTGCCAGCAGTTTAAGGTTGTCGGGGGACACTGAAGCTTTCTTT.

The chain's CDR3 is CSVGGTGNSGANVLTF. The DNA for the CDR3 is TGCAGCGTTGGGGGGACAGGTAACTCTGGGGCCAACGTCCTGACTTTC. This rearrangement joins TRBV29-1 to TRBJ2-6; 8 bases align to TRBD1. V shed 4 bases and J 0 bases; nucleotides not matched to a gene: 5. The CDR3 is made up of 16 amino acids. The germline gives CDR1 SQVTM, CDR2 ANQGSEA.

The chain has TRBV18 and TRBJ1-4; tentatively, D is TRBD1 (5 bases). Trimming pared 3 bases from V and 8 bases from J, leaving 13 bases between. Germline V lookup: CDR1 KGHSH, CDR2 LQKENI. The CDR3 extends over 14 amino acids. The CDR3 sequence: CASSPPGYQEKLFF. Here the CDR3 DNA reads TGTGCCAGCTCACCCCCAGGGTATCAGGAAAAACTGTTTTTT.

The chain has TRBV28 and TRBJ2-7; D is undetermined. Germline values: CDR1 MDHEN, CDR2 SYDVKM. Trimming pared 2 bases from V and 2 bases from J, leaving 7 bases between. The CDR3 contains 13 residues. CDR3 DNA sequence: TGTGCCAGCAGTTTAAGGCAAGCCTACGAGCAGTACTTC. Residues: CASSLRQAYEQYF.

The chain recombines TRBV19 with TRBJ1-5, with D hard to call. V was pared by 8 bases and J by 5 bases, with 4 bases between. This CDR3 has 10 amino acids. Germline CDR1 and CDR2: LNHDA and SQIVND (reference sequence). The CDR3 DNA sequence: TGTGCCAGTGCCCATCAGCCCCAGCATTTT. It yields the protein CASAHQPQHF.

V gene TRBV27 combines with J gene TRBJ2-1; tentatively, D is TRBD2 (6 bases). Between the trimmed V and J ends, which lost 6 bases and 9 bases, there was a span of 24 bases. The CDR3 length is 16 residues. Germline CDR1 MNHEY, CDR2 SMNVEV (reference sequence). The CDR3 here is CASRLLGTGHEGEQFF. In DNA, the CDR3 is TGTGCCAGCAGGCTTCTCGGGACTGGACATGAGGGTGAGCAGTTCTTC.

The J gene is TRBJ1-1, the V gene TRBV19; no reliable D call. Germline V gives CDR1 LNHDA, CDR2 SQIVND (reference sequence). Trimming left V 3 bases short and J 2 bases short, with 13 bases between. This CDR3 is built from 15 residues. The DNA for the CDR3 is TGTGCCAGTAGTATCCGGGATGAACTAAACACTGAAGCTTTCTTT. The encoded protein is CASSIRDELNTEAFF.

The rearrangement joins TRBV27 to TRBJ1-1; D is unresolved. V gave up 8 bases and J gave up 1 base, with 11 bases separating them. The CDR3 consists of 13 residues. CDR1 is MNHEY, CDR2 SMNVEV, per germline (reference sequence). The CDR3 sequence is CASRLRGNTEAFF. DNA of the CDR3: TGTGCCAGCCGACTTCGGGGGAACACTGAAGCTTTCTTT.

The CDR3 DNA reads TGCGCCAGCAGCCAATCGCTGCAGGGCTCTGGGGCCAACGTCCTGACTTTC. As protein: CASSQSLQGSGANVLTF. The chain recombines TRBV4-3 with TRBJ2-6; D is possibly TRBD1 (5 bases). V lost 2 bases and J lost 0, with 11 bases in between. Germline CDR1 reads LGHNA; CDR2 reads YSLEER. This CDR3 has 17 residues.

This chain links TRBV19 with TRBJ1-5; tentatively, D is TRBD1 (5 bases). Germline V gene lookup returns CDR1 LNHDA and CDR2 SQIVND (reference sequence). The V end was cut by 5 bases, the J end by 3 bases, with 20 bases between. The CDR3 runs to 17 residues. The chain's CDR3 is CASSSPRDPVINQPQHF. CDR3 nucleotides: TGTGCCAGTAGTTCCCCCAGGGATCCCGTAATCAATCAGCCCCAGCATTTT.

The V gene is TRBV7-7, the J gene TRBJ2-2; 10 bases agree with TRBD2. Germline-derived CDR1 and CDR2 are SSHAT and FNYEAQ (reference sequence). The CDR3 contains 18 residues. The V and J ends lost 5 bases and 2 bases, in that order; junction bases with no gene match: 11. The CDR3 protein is CASSPTPTSGVNTGELFF. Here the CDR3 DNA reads TGTGCCAGCAGCCCAACCCCTACTAGCGGGGTAAACACCGGGGAGCTGTTTTTT.